The following is a TCR beta chain sequence with its context. The sample is drawn from a study of blood T cell repertoires in COVID-19. Across the study: Whether acute or convalescent, the COVID-19 samples came from the United States, Italy and Spain. PBMCs, B-cell-depleted T cells, or T cells were the source of the cDNA or gDNA that made up the material.

Sequencing was performed with immunoSEQ multiplex PCR; in TCRdb, only in-frame clones are kept and a portion is missing. This sample has approximately 110,000 clones; about 88% occur once, and the top ten carry 8.4%. Germline V CDR1 and CDR2: LGHNA, YNFKEQ. Losses at the gene ends were 0 bases for V and 9 bases for J; bases not matched to a gene: 19. CDR3 size: 18 residues. The genes are TRBV4-2 and TRBJ2-7, with 8 bases aligning to TRBD2. The sample comprised peripheral blood. The TCR was taken from a woman in her 70s who had recovered from COVID-19. The CDR3 DNA reads TGTGCCAGCAGCCAAGACCCCCACTCCACTAGCGGAATACTCGGGCAGTACTTC. Translation gives CASSQDPHSTSGILGQYF.